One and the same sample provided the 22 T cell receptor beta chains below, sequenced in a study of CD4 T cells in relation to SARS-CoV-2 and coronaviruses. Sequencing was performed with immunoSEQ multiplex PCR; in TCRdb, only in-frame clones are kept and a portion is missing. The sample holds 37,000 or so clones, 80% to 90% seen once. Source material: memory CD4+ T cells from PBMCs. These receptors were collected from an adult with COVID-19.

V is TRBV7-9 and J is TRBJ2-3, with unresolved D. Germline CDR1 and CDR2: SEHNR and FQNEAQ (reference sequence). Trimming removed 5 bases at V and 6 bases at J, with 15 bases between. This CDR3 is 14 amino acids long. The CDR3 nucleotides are TGTGCCAGCAGCATTGGGAATCGTGGCGATACGCAGTATTTT. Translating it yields CASSIGNRGDTQYF.

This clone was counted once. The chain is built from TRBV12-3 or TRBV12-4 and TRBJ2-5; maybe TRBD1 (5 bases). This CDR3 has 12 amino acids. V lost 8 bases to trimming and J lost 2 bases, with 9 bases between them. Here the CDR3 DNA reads TGTGCCAGCGGGGCCTTACAAGAGACCCAGTACTTC. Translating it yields CASGALQETQYF.

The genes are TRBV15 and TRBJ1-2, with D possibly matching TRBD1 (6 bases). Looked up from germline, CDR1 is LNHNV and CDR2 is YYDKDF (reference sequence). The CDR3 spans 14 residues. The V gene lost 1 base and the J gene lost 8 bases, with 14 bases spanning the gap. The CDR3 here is CATSRVRTVFGYTF. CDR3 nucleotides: TGTGCCACCAGCAGAGTTCGGACAGTCTTCGGCTACACCTTC.

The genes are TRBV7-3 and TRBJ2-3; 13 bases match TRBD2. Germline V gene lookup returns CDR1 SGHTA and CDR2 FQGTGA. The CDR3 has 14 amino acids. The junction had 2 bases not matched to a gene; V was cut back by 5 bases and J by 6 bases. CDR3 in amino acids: CASSPGLAGDTQYF. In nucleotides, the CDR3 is TGTGCCAGCAGCCCGGGACTAGCGGGGGATACGCAGTATTTT. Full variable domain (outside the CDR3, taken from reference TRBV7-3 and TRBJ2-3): GAGVSQTPSNKVTEKGKYVELRCDPISGHTALYWYRQSLGQGPEFLIYFQGTGAADDSGLPNDRFFAVRPEGSVSTLKIQRTERGDSAVYLCASSPGLAGDTQYFGPGTRLTVL.

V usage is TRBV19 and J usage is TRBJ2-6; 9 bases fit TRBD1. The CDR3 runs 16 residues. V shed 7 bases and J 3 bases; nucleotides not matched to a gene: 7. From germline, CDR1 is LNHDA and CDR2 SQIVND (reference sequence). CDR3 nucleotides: TGTGCCAGTACGGACAGGGGCTCTCGTGGGGCCAACGTCCTGACTTTC. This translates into CASTDRGSRGANVLTF.

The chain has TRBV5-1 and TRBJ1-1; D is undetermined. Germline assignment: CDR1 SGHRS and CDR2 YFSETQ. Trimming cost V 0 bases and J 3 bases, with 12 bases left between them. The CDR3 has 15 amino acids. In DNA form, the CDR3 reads TGCGCCAGCAGCTTGGAGGACCCCCTGGACACTGAAGCTTTCTTT. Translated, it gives CASSLEDPLDTEAFF.

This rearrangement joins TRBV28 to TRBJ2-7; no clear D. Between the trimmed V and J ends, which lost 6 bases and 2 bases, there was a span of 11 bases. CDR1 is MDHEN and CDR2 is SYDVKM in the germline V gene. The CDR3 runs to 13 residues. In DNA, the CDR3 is TGTGCCAGCAGCGTTGGCAGAGCCTACGAGCAGTACTTC. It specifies CASSVGRAYEQYF.

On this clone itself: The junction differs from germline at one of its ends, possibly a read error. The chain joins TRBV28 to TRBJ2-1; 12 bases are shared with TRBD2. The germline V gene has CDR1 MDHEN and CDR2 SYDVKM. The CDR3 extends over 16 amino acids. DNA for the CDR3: TGTGCCAGCAGTCCCCAGACTAGCGGGAGCTACGATGAGCAGTTCTTC. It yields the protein CASSPQTSGSYDEQFF.

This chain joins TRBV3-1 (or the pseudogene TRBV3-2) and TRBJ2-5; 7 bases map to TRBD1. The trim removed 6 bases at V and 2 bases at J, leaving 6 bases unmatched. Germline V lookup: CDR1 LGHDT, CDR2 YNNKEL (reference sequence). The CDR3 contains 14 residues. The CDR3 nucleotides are TGTGCCAGCAGACCAAGGGGGCTTCAAGAGACCCAGTACTTC. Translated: CASRPRGLQETQYF.

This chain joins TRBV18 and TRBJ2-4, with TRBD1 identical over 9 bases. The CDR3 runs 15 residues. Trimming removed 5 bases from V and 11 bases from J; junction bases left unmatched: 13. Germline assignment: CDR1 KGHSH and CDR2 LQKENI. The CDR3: CASSNRGQGSIVQYF. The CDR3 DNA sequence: TGTGCCAGCTCAAATAGGGGACAGGGAAGTATCGTTCAGTACTTC.

DNA of the CDR3: TGTGCCAGCAGCTTAGTTAGCCTAGGACAGGGGGCAGCTTTCTTT. Translated: CASSLVSLGQGAAFF. The genes are TRBV11-2 and TRBJ1-1, with 11 positions matching TRBD1. The CDR3 is made up of 15 amino acids. CDR1 SGHAT and CDR2 FQNNGV come from the germline V gene. The ends lost 1 base at V and 10 bases at J; junction bases unmatched: 8.

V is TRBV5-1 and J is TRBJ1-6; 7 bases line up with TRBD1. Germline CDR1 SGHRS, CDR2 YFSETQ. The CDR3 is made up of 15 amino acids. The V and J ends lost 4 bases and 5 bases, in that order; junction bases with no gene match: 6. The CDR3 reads CASSPTGVHNSPLHF. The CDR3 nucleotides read TGCGCCAGCAGCCCCACAGGGGTGCATAATTCACCCCTCCACTTT.

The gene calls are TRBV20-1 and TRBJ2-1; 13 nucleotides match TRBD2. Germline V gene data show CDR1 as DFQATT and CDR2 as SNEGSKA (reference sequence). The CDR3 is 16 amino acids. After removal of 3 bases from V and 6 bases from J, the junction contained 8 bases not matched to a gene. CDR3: CSASRTSGSVGNEQFF. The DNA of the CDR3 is TGCAGTGCTAGTAGGACTAGCGGGAGCGTCGGCAATGAGCAGTTCTTC.

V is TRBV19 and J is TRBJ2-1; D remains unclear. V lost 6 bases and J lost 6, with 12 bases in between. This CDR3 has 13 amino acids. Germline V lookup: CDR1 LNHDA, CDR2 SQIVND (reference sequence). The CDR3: CASSDVYLNEQFF. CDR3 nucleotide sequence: TGTGCCAGTAGCGACGTCTACCTCAATGAGCAGTTCTTC.

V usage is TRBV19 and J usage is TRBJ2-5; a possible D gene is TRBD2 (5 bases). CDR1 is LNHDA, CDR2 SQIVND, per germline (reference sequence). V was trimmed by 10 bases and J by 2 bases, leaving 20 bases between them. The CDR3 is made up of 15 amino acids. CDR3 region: CATKAGRGQQETQYF. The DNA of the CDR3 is TGTGCCACCAAAGCTGGGAGAGGCCAGCAAGAGACCCAGTACTTC.

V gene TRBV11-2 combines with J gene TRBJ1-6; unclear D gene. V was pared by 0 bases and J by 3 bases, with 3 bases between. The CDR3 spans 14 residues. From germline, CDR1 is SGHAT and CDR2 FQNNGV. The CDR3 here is CASSLDLYNSPLHF. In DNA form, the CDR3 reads TGTGCCAGCAGCTTAGACCTCTATAATTCACCCCTCCACTTT. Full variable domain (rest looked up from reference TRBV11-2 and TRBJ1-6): EAGVAQSPRYKIIEKRQSVAFWCNPISGHATLYWYQQILGQGPKLLIQFQNNGVVDDSQLPKDRFSAERLKGVDSTLKIQPAKLEDSAVYLCASSLDLYNSPLHFGNGTRLTVT.

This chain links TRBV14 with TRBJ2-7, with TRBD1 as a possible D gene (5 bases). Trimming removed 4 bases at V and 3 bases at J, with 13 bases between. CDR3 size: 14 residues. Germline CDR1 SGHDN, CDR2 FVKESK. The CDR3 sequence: CASSLTGASYEQYF. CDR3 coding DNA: TGTGCCAGCAGCCTTACTGGGGCTAGCTACGAGCAGTACTTC.

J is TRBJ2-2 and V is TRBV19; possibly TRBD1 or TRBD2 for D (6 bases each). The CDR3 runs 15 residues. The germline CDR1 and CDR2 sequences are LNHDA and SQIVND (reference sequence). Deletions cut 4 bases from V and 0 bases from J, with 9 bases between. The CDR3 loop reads CASSKGGANTGELFF. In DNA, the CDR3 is TGTGCCAGTAGTAAGGGGGGCGCGAACACCGGGGAGCTGTTTTTT. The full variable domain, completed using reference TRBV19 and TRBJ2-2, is DGGITQSPKYLFRKEGQNVTLSCEQNLNHDAMYWYRQDPGQGLRLIYYSQIVNDFQKGDIAEGYSVSREKKESFPLTVTSAQKNPTAFYLCASSKGGANTGELFFGEGSRLTVL.

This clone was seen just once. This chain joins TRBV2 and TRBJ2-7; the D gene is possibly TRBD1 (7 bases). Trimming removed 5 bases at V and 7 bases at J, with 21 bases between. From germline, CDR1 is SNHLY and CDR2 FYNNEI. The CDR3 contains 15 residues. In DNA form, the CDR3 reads TGTGCCAGCAGTCCAGGGGGAGGTGATCTTGGGGAGCAGTACTTC. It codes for CASSPGGGDLGEQYF.

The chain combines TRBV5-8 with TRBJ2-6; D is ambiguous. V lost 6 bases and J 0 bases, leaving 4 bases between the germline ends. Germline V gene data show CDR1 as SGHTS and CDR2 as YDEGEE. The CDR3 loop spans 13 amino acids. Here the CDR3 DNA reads TGTGCCAGCATAAGCTCTGGGGCCAACGTCCTGACTTTC. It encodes CASISSGANVLTF.

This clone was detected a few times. The CDR3 loop reads CASSVEGSGHNEQFF. CDR3 sequence (DNA): TGTGCCAGCAGCGTAGAGGGTAGCGGACACAATGAGCAGTTCTTC. This chain uses TRBV7-8 with TRBJ2-1, with TRBD2 as a possible D gene (6 bases). Trimming shortened V by 5 bases and J by 5 bases, and 16 bases separated the two germline ends. This CDR3 spans 15 amino acids. CDR1 SGHVS and CDR2 FQNEAQ come from the germline V gene.

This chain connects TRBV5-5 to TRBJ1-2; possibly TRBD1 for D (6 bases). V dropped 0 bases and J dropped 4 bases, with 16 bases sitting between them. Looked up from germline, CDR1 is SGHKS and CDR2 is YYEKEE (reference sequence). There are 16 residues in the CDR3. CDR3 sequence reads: CASSLDPHQGPYGYTF. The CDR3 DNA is TGTGCCAGCAGCTTGGACCCTCACCAGGGGCCCTATGGCTACACCTTC.